This T cell receptor beta chain was recovered during a study of read filtering for tumor transcriptome and immune sequencing. Findings and caveats of the study: IR-seq and RNA-seq agreed better without single-read clonotypes.

This clonotype has a handful of counts. Its antigen is unknown. From roughly 390 ng of RNA, a library with molecular barcoded alpha/delta and beta/gamma adaptors was made. TCRdb analysed the reads with MiXCR anew, one entry per CDR3 protein. The table shows about 50,000 distinct CDR3 sequences, with about 20% occurring only once. The germline V and J ends were trimmed by 8 bases and 7 bases, with 8 bases remaining between them. The CDR3 runs 10 residues. Looked up from germline, CDR1 is SGHAT and CDR2 is FQNNGV. The V and J genes are TRBV11-2 and TRBJ2-5; no definite D call. Sequencing input: a population of CD138-negative cells sorted from bone marrow. This clonotype was sampled from a donor over 35 with multiple myeloma. CDR3 amino acids: CASGSTTQYF. CDR3 DNA sequence: TGTGCCAGCGGCTCAACGACCCAGTACTTC. Using reference TRBV11-2 and TRBJ2-5 for the parts outside the CDR3, the full variable domain is EAGVAQSPRYKIIEKRQSVAFWCNPISGHATLYWYQQILGQGPKLLIQFQNNGVVDDSQLPKDRFSAERLKGVDSTLKIQPAKLEDSAVYLCASGSTTQYFGPGTRLLVL.